This TCR beta chain was identified during a study of cytomegalovirus exposure and HLA in healthy donors. The study's findings and limits: TCR beta chain V- and J-gene trimming was linked, in a later analysis, to a missense variant in DCLRE1C. TCR beta chains associated with HLA were, in a later analysis, more clonally expanded than equally common others.

Per germline, CDR1 SGHDN and CDR2 FVKESK. The CDR3 is made up of 16 amino acids. Unmatched junction bases numbered 7, after V lost 0 bases and J lost 8 bases. PCR used 60 Vbeta primers and 13 Jbeta primers. Measured with immunoSEQ multiplex PCR; TCRdb has only the in-frame clones, and not every one. The profile shows 180,000 or so clones, 80% of them singletons. A remark on this clone: The antigen remains undetermined.

V is TRBV14 and J is TRBJ2-1; TRBD2 matches at 10 bases. The sequence was collected from a woman aged 45-60 years in good health and CMV-seropositive. The sample consisted of PBMCs. The CDR3 loop is CASSQDLAGAGDEQFF. The CDR3 DNA sequence: TGTGCCAGCAGCCAAGATCTAGCGGGAGCGGGAGATGAGCAGTTCTTC.